This TCR beta chain was recorded in a study of control samples from healthy donors and cancer patients. The CDR3 has 14 amino acids. The V end lost 6 bases, the J end lost 0 bases, and 10 bases lay between the germline ends. Germline CDR1 MGHRA, CDR2 YSYEKL. The assay was immunoSEQ multiplex PCR, and TCRdb's table has in-frame clones only and misses some. The data contain fewer than 500,000 clones, around nine tenths of them singletons. The sequenced material came from PBMCs. This sequence originates from a man aged 35 to 55 with head and neck cancer. The chain uses TRBV4-1 and TRBJ2-3; D unclear. CDR3 loop: CASRVGESTDTQYF. CDR3 nucleotides: TGCGCCAGCAGGGTTGGAGAGAGCACAGATACGCAGTATTTT.